Shown below are 23 T cell receptor beta chains from a single sample sequenced in a study of shared clonotypes between healthy human individuals. Sequenced by immunoSEQ multiplex PCR; TCRdb stores in-frame clones only, minus some. The sample lists approximately 2,300,000 clones; approximately 90% were seen once. Source material: naive CD4+ T cells from PBMCs. The subset denotes: CD45RA+ positively selected. Receptors were obtained from a man in his late teens or twenties in good health. Some clones in this sample may be carry-over from other donors' samples.

The chain links TRBV5-1 to TRBJ2-3; 14 bases agree with TRBD2. V dropped 2 bases and J dropped 7; count of bases not matched to a gene: 6. Germline V gives CDR1 SGHRS, CDR2 YFSETQ. The CDR3 totals 16 residues. The CDR3 coding sequence is TGCGCCAGCAGCTTTAGCGGGACTAGCGGGAGAAATACGCAGTATTTT. Its protein product is CASSFSGTSGRNTQYF.

This clone was observed a single time. V and J are TRBV5-4 and TRBJ2-3; 10 nucleotides line up with TRBD1. CDR1 and CDR2 from the germline V gene are SGHNT and YYREEE (reference sequence). The length of the CDR3 is 16 residues. After removal of 4 bases from V and 3 bases from J, the junction contained 8 bases not matched to a gene. CDR3 protein: CASSGGQGGGTDTQYF. The CDR3 DNA follows: TGTGCCAGCAGCGGCGGACAGGGGGGTGGAACAGATACGCAGTATTTT.

CDR3 sequence (DNA): TGTGCCAGCAACACTAGGGCCCATGGCTACAATGAGCAGTTCTTC. This translates into CASNTRAHGYNEQFF. The chain carries TRBV21-1 and TRBJ2-1; the table assigns TRBD2, which was not confirmed against the DNA. TRBV21-1 is given as a pseudogene. This CDR3 is built from 15 residues.

This clone appeared a single time. The V call is TRBV7-6, the J call TRBJ1-5; D gene ambiguous. V was cut by 2 bases and J by 7 bases, with 9 bases left in between. Germline values: CDR1 SGHVS, CDR2 FNYEAQ. The CDR3 extends over 13 amino acids. As DNA, the CDR3 is TGTGCCAGCAGCTTAACTCCCCTGCAGCCCCAGCATTTT. Translation: CASSLTPLQPQHF.

To note about this clone: Other DNA variants within this sample encode the same CDR3. The V gene is TRBV28, the J gene TRBJ1-2; D is possibly TRBD1 (5 bases). Germline CDR1 MDHEN, CDR2 SYDVKM. The V end lost 1 base, the J end lost 7 bases, and 13 bases lay between the germline ends. This CDR3 region has 14 residues. This chain's CDR3 is CASSLSGGVGGYTF. CDR3 DNA: TGTGCCAGCAGTTTATCGGGGGGAGTTGGTGGCTACACCTTC.

Remarks on this clone: Different DNA sequences within this sample yield the same CDR3. This chain joins TRBV7-2 and TRBJ1-4; D is possibly TRBD1 (5 bases). The V end lost 1 base, the J end lost 8 bases, and 11 bases lay between the germline ends. This CDR3 is 14 amino acids long. Germline CDR1 and CDR2: SGHTA and FQGNSA. The CDR3, as DNA: TGTGCCAGCAGCTTAGGGGGTGGGGGGGAAAAACTGTTTTTT. Its protein product is CASSLGGGGEKLFF.

V and J are TRBV2 and TRBJ2-2, with a weak D call TRBD2 (5 bases). Per germline, CDR1 SNHLY and CDR2 FYNNEI. CDR3 length equals 16 residues. V lost 3 bases and J lost 3, with 14 bases in between. The CDR3 DNA is TGTGCCAGCAGTGAGGGAGTCTGGGCGGACACCGGGGAGCTGTTTTTT. As protein: CASSEGVWADTGELFF.

The rearrangement uses TRBV11-2 and TRBJ2-7; D not certain. Per germline, CDR1 SGHAT and CDR2 FQNNGV. Trimming shortened V by 5 bases and J by 6 bases, and 14 bases separated the two germline ends. The CDR3 is 13 amino acids. CDR3 residues: CASSANHGSEQYF. CDR3 bases: TGTGCCAGCAGCGCAAACCACGGGTCCGAGCAGTACTTC.

This chain connects TRBV7-9 to TRBJ1-1, with unresolved D. In germline, CDR1 is SEHNR, CDR2 FQNEAQ (reference sequence). V gave up 2 bases and J gave up 4 bases, with 11 bases separating them. The CDR3 sequence is 14 residues long. The chain's CDR3 is CASSLFFGSTEAFF. DNA of the CDR3: TGTGCCAGCAGCTTATTTTTCGGCAGCACTGAAGCTTTCTTT.

This clone was recorded a few times. The rearrangement joins TRBV6-5 to TRBJ1-1; the D is unclear. Trimming left V 6 bases short and J 0 bases short, with 8 bases between. Germline lookup yields CDR1 MNHEY and CDR2 SVGAGI. The CDR3 is 13 amino acids. As DNA, the CDR3 is TGTGCCAGCAGGGACGGCTTGAACACTGAAGCTTTCTTT. Translating it yields CASRDGLNTEAFF.

The CDR3 bases are TGTGCCAGCAGCTTAGTAGTGCAGGGGGGGACCCAGTACTTC. This translates into CASSLVVQGGTQYF. The rearrangement uses TRBV7-2 and TRBJ2-5, with TRBD1 as a possible D gene (7 bases). Germline loops: CDR1 SGHTA, CDR2 FQGNSA. The CDR3 has 14 amino acids. Trimming removed 1 base at V and 7 bases at J, with 13 bases between.

The V and J genes are TRBV15 and TRBJ2-1; D possibly uses TRBD1 or TRBD2 (6 bases each). This CDR3 is 15 amino acids long. CDR1 is LNHNV, CDR2 YYDKDF, per germline (reference sequence). With 0 bases removed from V and 6 bases from J, the gap between germline ends came to 12 bases. The CDR3 protein is CATSRDGGQGNEQFF. CDR3 DNA sequence: TGTGCCACCAGCAGAGATGGGGGGCAAGGCAATGAGCAGTTCTTC.

This chain links TRBV5-4 with TRBJ2-5; D uncertain. The CDR3 loop spans 12 amino acids. V dropped 4 bases and J dropped 5 bases, with 9 bases sitting between them. Germline V gene data show CDR1 as SGHNT and CDR2 as YYREEE (reference sequence). The CDR3 here is CASSGTAETQYF. CDR3 coding DNA: TGTGCCAGCAGCGGAACGGCCGAGACCCAGTACTTC.

To note about this clone: This sample includes further DNA sequences coding for the same CDR3. The chain has TRBV7-2 and TRBJ2-1; D call uncertain. The CDR3 is 11 amino acids. Germline values: CDR1 SGHTA, CDR2 FQGNSA. The V and J ends lost 4 bases and 7 bases respectively, with 5 bases between them. This CDR3 reads CASSWRNEQFF. The CDR3 DNA is TGTGCCAGCAGCTGGCGGAATGAGCAGTTCTTC.

This rearrangement joins TRBV5-1 to TRBJ2-7, with 7 nucleotides matching TRBD1. V shed 3 bases, J shed 4 bases, and the junction held 7 bases outside the gene matches. The germline gives CDR1 SGHRS, CDR2 YFSETQ. The CDR3 is 14 amino acids. The CDR3 region has the DNA TGCGCCAGCAGCTCCACAGGGGTTAGGTACGAGCAGTACTTC. Its translation: CASSSTGVRYEQYF.

The rearrangement uses TRBV14 and TRBJ2-5; 12 bases line up with TRBD2. After removal of 0 bases from V and 4 bases from J, the junction contained 12 bases not matched to a gene. CDR1 and CDR2 (germline): SGHDN, FVKESK. The CDR3 totals 19 residues. This chain's CDR3 is CASSQDYGLAGRLAETQYF. The CDR3 nucleotides are TGTGCCAGCAGCCAAGATTACGGACTAGCGGGACGATTGGCAGAGACCCAGTACTTC.

The V and J genes are TRBV5-3 and TRBJ1-5; D uncertain. TRBV5-3 is labeled an ORF, and its function is uncertain. Between the trimmed V and J ends, which lost 1 base and 0 bases, there was a span of 14 bases. This CDR3 has 17 amino acids. This CDR3 reads CARSLKFSAYSNQPQHF. The CDR3, as DNA: TGTGCCAGAAGCTTGAAGTTCTCGGCCTATAGCAATCAGCCCCAGCATTTT.

The chain uses TRBV15 and TRBJ2-6; D not resolved. Germline V gives CDR1 LNHNV, CDR2 YYDKDF (reference sequence). The CDR3 has 16 residues. The V and J ends lost 0 bases and 1 base respectively, with 7 bases between them. In nucleotides, the CDR3 is TGTGCCACCAGCAGAGATACCGTTTCTGGGGCCAACGTCCTGACTTTC. It is translated as CATSRDTVSGANVLTF.

In the case of this clone: Within the sample, other DNA sequences also encode this same CDR3. The chain is built from TRBV7-9 and TRBJ2-2, with D uncertain. The CDR3 is 14 amino acids. Between the trimmed V and J ends, which lost 1 base and 1 base, there was a span of 4 bases. Germline values: CDR1 SEHNR, CDR2 FQNEAQ (reference sequence). The CDR3 sequence is CASSLVLNTGELFF. The DNA of the CDR3 is TGTGCCAGCAGCTTAGTGCTGAACACCGGGGAGCTGTTTTTT. Complete variable domain (other parts from reference TRBV7-9 and TRBJ2-2): DTGVSQNPRHKITKRGQNVTFRCDPISEHNRLYWYRQTLGQGPEFLTYFQNEAQLEKSRLLSDRFSAERPKGSFSTLEIQRTEQGDSAMYLCASSLVLNTGELFFGEGSRLTVL.

This chain joins TRBV29-1 and TRBJ1-4; D call uncertain. V lost 1 base and J lost 8, with 8 bases in between. The CDR3 contains 12 residues. Germline assignment: CDR1 SQVTM and CDR2 ANQGSEA. CDR3 region: CSVEGSGEKLFF. In DNA form, the CDR3 reads TGCAGCGTTGAAGGGAGTGGGGAAAAACTGTTTTTT.

This clone was detected only a few times. The V gene is TRBV2, the J gene TRBJ1-1, with a weak D call TRBD1 (6 bases). This CDR3 is 13 amino acids long. The V gene lost 11 bases and the J gene lost 6 bases, with 19 bases spanning the gap. Germline-derived CDR1 and CDR2 are SNHLY and FYNNEI. CDR3 sequence (DNA): TGTGCCCGCCGGGACACCCGGCTGGCTGAAGCTTTCTTT. Protein: CARRDTRLAEAFF.

The J gene is TRBJ2-1, the V gene TRBV10-3; the D is unclear. The CDR3 covers 13 residues. V was pared by 0 bases and J by 6 bases, with 6 bases between. Germline CDR1 ENHRY, CDR2 SYGVKD. The CDR3 region has the DNA TGTGCCATCAGTGAGTCCCCACCCAATGAGCAGTTCTTC. It yields the protein CAISESPPNEQFF.

The rearrangement joins TRBV7-3 to TRBJ2-3, with 8 positions matching TRBD2. Germline CDR1 is SGHTA and CDR2 is FQGTGA. This CDR3 has 13 residues. Trimming at V came to 4 bases and at J to 3 bases, leaving 0 bases not matched to a gene. As DNA, the CDR3 is TGTGCCAGCAGCTCGGGAGGGACAGATACGCAGTATTTT. It codes for CASSSGGTDTQYF.